This is a list of T cell receptor beta chains from one sample in a study of shared clonotypes between healthy human individuals. Sequencing used immunoSEQ multiplex PCR; TCRdb keeps in-frame clones, though not all of them. Counted here are over a million clones, more than 60% occurring once; the ten biggest clones make up roughly 1.5%. Sequencing was done on a sample of memory CD4+ T cells sorted from blood. Every receptor here comes from a man aged 18 to 35 in good health. The CDR3 runs from the conserved cysteine through the conserved F or W. Each record gives: J gene, D gene, V gene, clone size, CDR3 protein, CDR3 DNA. D genes are given only for firm matches. Expanded clones get a size class; other rows say once, few or many, or leave the size out.

J gene: TRBJ1-6
D gene: TRBD1
V gene: TRBV25-1
clone size: once
CDR3 protein: CASSGDRGKNSPLHF
CDR3 DNA: TGTGCCAGCAGTGGGGACAGGGGAAAAAATTCACCCCTCCACTTT

J gene: TRBJ2-1
D gene: NA
V gene: TRBV7-9
clone size: few
CDR3 protein: CASSLVGGYNEQFF
CDR3 DNA: TGTGCCAGCAGCTTAGTAGGCGGCTACAATGAGCAGTTCTTC

J gene: TRBJ1-6
D gene: NA
V gene: TRBV2
clone size: NA
CDR3 protein: CASSYAGTGNNSPLHF
CDR3 DNA: TGTGCCAGCAGTTACGCCGGGACCGGGAACAATTCACCCCTCCACTTT

J gene: TRBJ2-1
D gene: NA
V gene: TRBV10-2
clone size: once
CDR3 protein: CASRQTYEQFF
CDR3 DNA: TGCGCCAGCAGACAGACATATGAGCAGTTCTTC

J gene: TRBJ1-6
D gene: TRBD1
V gene: TRBV7-3
clone size: NA
CDR3 protein: CASSFGTGGSPLHF
CDR3 DNA: TGTGCCAGCAGCTTTGGGACAGGGGGTTCACCCCTCCACTTT

J gene: TRBJ2-7
D gene: NA
V gene: TRBV6-1
clone size: NA
CDR3 protein: CASSDQGPYEQYF
CDR3 DNA: TGTGCCAGCAGTGACCAGGGACCCTACGAGCAGTACTTC

J gene: TRBJ1-3
D gene: TRBD1
V gene: TRBV7-9
clone size: NA
CDR3 protein: CASSLVGAAGGNNTIYF
CDR3 DNA: TGTGCCAGCAGCTTAGTGGGTGCCGCAGGGGGGAATAACACCATATATTTT

J gene: TRBJ1-2
D gene: NA
V gene: TRBV7-2
clone size: NA
CDR3 protein: CASSLGGLESNYGYTF
CDR3 DNA: TGTGCCAGCAGCTTAGGGGGCTTAGAGTCTAACTATGGCTACACCTTC

J gene: TRBJ2-2
D gene: NA
V gene: TRBV5-1
clone size: NA
CDR3 protein: CASSLQGGDTGELFF
CDR3 DNA: TGCGCCAGCAGCTTACAGGGCGGCGACACCGGGGAGCTGTTTTTT

J gene: TRBJ1-2
D gene: TRBD1
V gene: TRBV10-3
clone size: NA
CDR3 protein: CAIKGSQGVYGYTF
CDR3 DNA: TGTGCCATCAAGGGTTCACAGGGGGTCTATGGCTACACCTTC

J gene: TRBJ2-7
D gene: TRBD1
V gene: TRBV6-5
clone size: NA
CDR3 protein: CASRPGQGTSYEQYF
CDR3 DNA: TGTGCCAGCAGACCTGGACAGGGGACATCCTACGAGCAGTACTTC

J gene: TRBJ2-2
D gene: TRBD2
V gene: TRBV11-2
clone size: NA
CDR3 protein: CASSPRLAANTGELFF
CDR3 DNA: TGTGCCAGCAGCCCCCGACTAGCGGCGAACACCGGGGAGCTGTTTTTT